The next 28 T cell receptor beta chains were all read from a single sample in a study of blood T cell repertoires in COVID-19. Method: immunoSEQ multiplex PCR; TCRdb's copy keeps in-frame clones and lacks some. The sample has roughly 73,000 clones, approximately 86% seen once. The sample was peripheral blood. These receptors originate from a man between 65 and 85 years old with active COVID-19.

The chain uses TRBV14 and TRBJ2-5; TRBD1 aligns across 7 bases. Germline CDR1 and CDR2: SGHDN and FVKESK. The V gene end was trimmed by 0 bases and the J gene end by 3 bases; junction bases not matched to a gene: 16. This CDR3 has 19 residues. The CDR3 sequence is CASSQDWPPTGALKETQYF. Written as DNA, the CDR3 is TGTGCCAGCAGCCAAGATTGGCCCCCCACAGGGGCCCTGAAAGAGACCCAGTACTTC.

The V call is TRBV14, the J call TRBJ2-7, with TRBD1 identical over 7 bases. The CDR3 is made up of 16 amino acids. Germline-derived CDR1 and CDR2 are SGHDN and FVKESK. Trimming at V came to 4 bases and at J to 3 bases, leaving 12 bases not matched to a gene. CDR3 DNA: TGTGCCAGCAGCCCGGCCCGCGGACAGGAATACTACGAGCAGTACTTC. Its protein is CASSPARGQEYYEQYF.

This clone was detected a few times. The DNA is left out, because the CDR3 cannot be placed on it with certainty; the CDR3 is given as TCRdb lists it. The V call is TRBV5-1, the J call TRBJ2-3; the table's D call TRBD2 went unverified against the DNA. Germline loops: CDR1 SGHRS, CDR2 YFSETQ. The CDR3 sequence runs 16 residues, both termini included. The CDR3 protein is CASSFGPGRTPDTQYF.

This sequence joins TRBV19 and TRBJ1-3; D call uncertain. V was trimmed by 9 bases and J by 4 bases, leaving 16 bases between them. The germline gives CDR1 LNHDA, CDR2 SQIVND (reference sequence). CDR3 length equals 14 residues. The CDR3 is CASSTALGGNTIYF. CDR3 sequence (DNA): TGTGCCAGCTCGACGGCCCTCGGGGGAAACACCATATATTTT.

This clone was seen only once. The chain employs TRBV24-1 and TRBJ2-3; 12 nucleotides align to TRBD2. V gave up 9 bases and J gave up 0 bases; unmatched junction bases: 0. Looked up from germline, CDR1 is KGHDR and CDR2 is SFDVKD. This CDR3 comprises 14 residues. Written as DNA, the CDR3 is TGTGCCACCGGACTAGCGGGAAGCACAGATACGCAGTATTTT. Residues: CATGLAGSTDTQYF.

V is TRBV4-3 and J is TRBJ2-7, with TRBD2 identical over 13 bases. The CDR3 contains 17 residues. Germline CDR1 and CDR2: LGHNA and YSLEER. The V segment lost 4 bases and the J segment 7 bases; nucleotides outside the gene matches: 13. CDR3 amino acids: CASSRELAGGSTGEQYF. The CDR3 nucleotides are TGCGCCAGCAGCCGAGAACTAGCGGGAGGGTCTACGGGAGAGCAGTACTTC.

The chain links TRBV24-1 to TRBJ2-3; 9 nucleotides agree with TRBD2. V shed 3 bases and J 4 bases; nucleotides not matched to a gene: 4. The length of the CDR3 is 15 residues. Germline CDR1 KGHDR, CDR2 SFDVKD. The CDR3 here is CATSDPTSGADTQYF. DNA of the CDR3: TGTGCCACCAGTGATCCGACTAGCGGAGCAGATACGCAGTATTTT.

This clone has more than one count but fewer than ten. The V and J genes are TRBV21-1 and TRBJ2-5; TRBD2 is taken as the D call from the table, unchecked against the DNA. TRBV21-1 is a pseudogene. There are 14 residues in the CDR3. Here the CDR3 reads CASSKYLAGWHQYF. In DNA form, the CDR3 reads TGTGCCAGCAGCAAGTATCTAGCGGGGTGGCATCAGTACTTC.

The J gene is TRBJ2-7, the V gene TRBV12-3 or TRBV12-4; D perhaps matches TRBD1 (5 bases). The length of the CDR3 is 13 residues. V was pared by 4 bases and J by 2 bases, with 9 bases between. The chain's CDR3 is CASSWQGPYEQYF. The DNA of the CDR3 is TGTGCCAGCAGTTGGCAGGGCCCCTACGAGCAGTACTTC.

V is TRBV5-4 and J is TRBJ2-5, with D tentatively TRBD1 (6 bases). In germline, CDR1 is SGHNT, CDR2 YYREEE (reference sequence). The ends were cut back, 4 bases at V and 3 bases at J, with 13 bases in the middle. This CDR3 has 14 amino acids. This CDR3 reads CASSPESGEETQYF. In DNA form, the CDR3 reads TGTGCCAGCAGCCCCGAGTCAGGGGAAGAGACCCAGTACTTC.

This chain links TRBV4-3 with TRBJ1-2; 10 nucleotides line up with TRBD1. V dropped 5 bases and J dropped 8; count of bases not matched to a gene: 11. The CDR3 sequence is 15 residues long. Germline V lookup: CDR1 LGHNA, CDR2 YSLEER. CDR3 loop: CASSLNYGTGEGYTF. The DNA for the CDR3 is TGCGCCAGCAGCTTGAATTACGGGACAGGGGAAGGCTACACCTTC.

The chain has TRBV25-1 and TRBJ2-3, with 9 bases fitting TRBD1. This CDR3 comprises 13 residues. Trimming at V came to 5 bases and at J to 6 bases, leaving 3 bases not matched to a gene. Germline assignment: CDR1 MGHDK and CDR2 SYGVNS. The CDR3 spells CASSPDRGDTQYF. Here the CDR3 DNA reads TGTGCCAGCAGTCCCGACAGGGGGGATACGCAGTATTTT.

The chain joins TRBV30 to TRBJ2-1; 11 bases line up with TRBD2. This CDR3 is 20 amino acids long. CDR1 is GTSNPN and CDR2 is SVGIG in the germline V gene (reference sequence). The junction had 17 bases not matched to a gene; V was cut back by 0 bases and J by 4 bases. This CDR3 is CAWSVPPVLAGGLGYNEQFF. Here the CDR3 DNA reads TGTGCCTGGAGTGTACCCCCCGTGCTAGCGGGAGGTTTGGGGTACAATGAGCAGTTCTTC.

Only a few counts were recorded for this clone. The V call is TRBV5-4, the J call TRBJ2-4, with TRBD2 as a possible D gene (6 bases). The CDR3 extends over 13 amino acids. Trimming pared 2 bases from V and 7 bases from J, leaving 10 bases between. The germline V gene encodes CDR1 SGHNT and CDR2 YYREEE (reference sequence). As DNA, the CDR3 is TGTGCCAGCAGCTTCAGGGAGGCGAACATTCAGTACTTC. It is translated as CASSFREANIQYF.

V gene TRBV7-9 combines with J gene TRBJ1-1; weak D call: TRBD1 (5 bases). This CDR3 contains 15 residues. Trimming took off 5 bases at V and 0 bases at J, with 13 bases between the two ends. Germline lookup yields CDR1 SEHNR and CDR2 FQNEAQ (reference sequence). The CDR3 spells CASSRGPTVNTEAFF. The CDR3 DNA is TGTGCCAGCAGCAGGGGCCCGACAGTGAACACTGAAGCTTTCTTT. The full variable domain, completed using reference TRBV7-9 and TRBJ1-1, is DTGVSQNPRHKITKRGQNVTFRCDPISEHNRLYWYRQTLGQGPEFLTYFQNEAQLEKSRLLSDRFSAERPKGSFSTLEIQRTEQGDSAMYLCASSRGPTVNTEAFFGQGTRLTVV.

V usage is TRBV2 and J usage is TRBJ1-2, with 9 bases matching TRBD1. The CDR3 consists of 16 residues. Germline assignment: CDR1 SNHLY and CDR2 FYNNEI. The V gene end was trimmed by 1 base and the J gene end by 10 bases; junction bases not matched to a gene: 13. CDR3 nucleotides: TGTGCCAGCAGTGAAGGGGGATCCCCGGGACAGGGAGTCTACACCTTC. The encoded protein is CASSEGGSPGQGVYTF.

V gene TRBV7-2 combines with J gene TRBJ2-3; D uncertain. The CDR3 consists of 17 residues. Trimming stripped 0 bases from V and 4 bases from J, with 17 bases between. The germline CDR1 and CDR2 sequences are SGHTA and FQGNSA. DNA for the CDR3: TGTGCCAGCAGCTTAGCGCTGGCAGGTCCCCCGCCAGATACGCAGTATTTT. Amino acid sequence: CASSLALAGPPPDTQYF. The variable domain in full, completed from reference TRBV7-2 and TRBJ2-3, reads GAGVSQSPSNKVTEKGKDVELRCDPISGHTALYWYRQSLGQGLEFLIYFQGNSAPDKSGLPSDRFSAERTGGSVSTLTIQRTQQEDSAVYLCASSLALAGPPPDTQYFGPGTRLTVL.

This rearrangement joins TRBV4-3 to TRBJ2-7, with 9 bases that match TRBD2. CDR3 length: 16 residues. Per the germline V gene, CDR1 is LGHNA and CDR2 is YSLEER. V trimming: 0 bases; J trimming: 5 bases; junction bases outside the gene matches: 8. The CDR3 DNA reads as TGCGCCAGCAGCCAAGATATTGGGACTAGCAAAAACGAGCAGTACTTC. Its protein product is CASSQDIGTSKNEQYF.

This chain's CDR3 is CASSTLAGETQYF. The CDR3 nucleotides read TGTGCCAGCAGTACCCTGGCGGGGGAGACCCAGTACTTC. The chain employs TRBV6-5 and TRBJ2-5; weak D call: TRBD2 (6 bases). The germline CDR1 and CDR2 sequences are MNHEY and SVGAGI. The CDR3 loop spans 13 amino acids. Trimming removed 5 bases at V and 5 bases at J, with 12 bases between.

The V gene is TRBV29-1, the J gene TRBJ1-1; D is undetermined. The V end lost 7 bases, the J end lost 6 bases, and 9 bases lay between the germline ends. Germline V lookup: CDR1 SQVTM, CDR2 ANQGSEA. This CDR3 is 10 amino acids long. CDR3 region: CSAGRAEAFF. Here the CDR3 DNA reads TGCAGCGCCGGTCGGGCTGAAGCTTTCTTT.

The J gene is TRBJ2-1, the V gene TRBV5-4; 7 bases are a match to TRBD2. V was clipped by 2 bases and J by 9 bases; unmatched bases: 8. The CDR3 has 14 amino acids. Germline lookup yields CDR1 SGHNT and CDR2 YYREEE (reference sequence). CDR3 protein: CASSFDSGWGEQFF. CDR3 coding DNA: TGTGCCAGCAGCTTCGATAGCGGGTGGGGTGAGCAGTTCTTC.

The CDR3 protein is CASRLAPSGRADNEQFF. The CDR3 DNA follows: TGTGCAAGTCGCTTAGCGCCGAGCGGGAGGGCCGACAATGAGCAGTTCTTC. This chain joins TRBV12-2 and TRBJ2-1; no DNA check was done on the table's D call, TRBD2. TRBV12-2 counts as a pseudogene. The CDR3 runs to 17 residues.

The chain carries TRBV7-2 and TRBJ1-4; TRBD1 matches 9 bases. Trimming cost V 5 bases and J 8 bases; bases outside gene matches: 9. Germline V CDR1 and CDR2: SGHTA, FQGNSA. The CDR3 covers 15 residues. CDR3: CASSPPGQGQEKLFF. CDR3 DNA sequence: TGTGCCAGCAGCCCTCCGGGACAGGGTCAGGAAAAACTGTTTTTT.

The chain carries TRBV19 and TRBJ2-5, with 14 bases aligning to TRBD2. Germline loops: CDR1 LNHDA, CDR2 SQIVND (reference sequence). CDR3 size: 16 residues. J was trimmed by 7 bases and V by 1 base; bases with no gene match: 5. Written as DNA, the CDR3 is TGTGCCAGTAGTATAGGTGGACTAGCGGGAGGAGGGACCCAGTACTTC. This gives the protein CASSIGGLAGGGTQYF.

A few counts support this clone. CDR3 DNA: TGTGCACCCAAGTGGTCGCTAGCGGGGAACAATGAGCAGTTCTTC. Amino acid sequence: CAPKWSLAGNNEQFF. The chain employs TRBV21-1 and TRBJ2-1; the listed D gene, TRBD2, was not tested against the DNA. TRBV21-1 is a pseudogene segment. This CDR3 region has 15 residues.

The chain recombines TRBV7-8 with TRBJ2-7; 10 bases fit TRBD2. Trimming removed 0 bases from V and 6 bases from J; junction bases left unmatched: 5. The CDR3 covers 15 residues. The germline V gene has CDR1 SGHVS and CDR2 FQNEAQ. The CDR3 DNA reads as TGTGCCAGCAGCTTAGCGGCTAGCGGGAGTAGCGAGCAGTACTTC. Its translation: CASSLAASGSSEQYF.

The chain recombines TRBV23-1 with TRBJ1-2; weak D call: TRBD1 (5 bases). TRBV23-1 carries the ORF label, with uncertain function. This CDR3 is built from 14 residues. V was shortened by 1 base and J by 8 bases, with 14 bases between the two germline ends. The CDR3 bases are TGCGCCAGCAGTCAATTTATCGAGGACATCGGCTACACCTTC. It codes for CASSQFIEDIGYTF.

The genes are TRBV29-1 and TRBJ1-2, with 10 nucleotides matching TRBD1. Germline V gene sequence: CDR1 SQVTM, CDR2 ANQGSEA. This CDR3 spans 13 amino acids. The V segment lost 4 bases and the J segment 7 bases; nucleotides outside the gene matches: 6. Here the CDR3 reads CSVGWGQGIGYTF. The CDR3, as DNA: TGCAGCGTTGGGTGGGGACAGGGGATTGGCTACACCTTC. Supplemented by reference TRBV29-1 and TRBJ1-2, the full variable domain reads SAVISQKPSRDICQRGTSLTIQCQVDSQVTMMFWYRQQPGQSLTLIATANQGSEATYESGFVIDKFPISRPNLTFSTLTVSNMSPEDSSIYLCSVGWGQGIGYTFGSGTRLTVV.